This T cell receptor (beta chain) was found in a study of blood T cell repertoires in COVID-19. The overall study: The analysed material was cDNA or gDNA that came from T cells, B-cell-depleted T cells, or PBMCs.

Some clones are missing from TCRdb's copy, which holds only in-frame ones; the method was immunoSEQ multiplex PCR. The data contain 230,000 or so clones, around 83% of them seen just once; the ten biggest clones take up under 1.5%. Germline V gives CDR1 SNHLY, CDR2 FYNNEI. Between the trimmed V and J ends, which lost 10 bases and 8 bases, there was a span of 18 bases. CDR3 length: 13 residues. This chain joins TRBV2 and TRBJ2-4, with D tentatively TRBD2 (6 bases). The TCR comes from a woman between 40 and 55 years old who had recovered from COVID-19. Sequences were obtained from peripheral blood. DNA for the CDR3: TGTGCCACCAGACTTGAGGGAGGAGACATTCAGTACTTC. Residues: CATRLEGGDIQYF.